One T cell receptor (beta chain) is described in this entry. This clonotype occurred a few times. What this receptor recognizes is not known. Base qualities were left out, and no much larger clone turns up one base away. V is clipped by 2 bases and J by 0 bases, and the sequence between their germline boundaries is 13 bases long. From a lookup of the germline V gene, CDR1 and CDR2 are LGHNA and YNFKEQ. The CDR3 sequence holds 16 residues, the cysteine and phenylalanine included. Only the CDR3 DNA stays, 48 bases, in frame from base 1. This sample is drawn from a study of CD8 T cells in ankylosing spondylitis (dated by TCRdb to the late 2010s). Some background on the complete study: T cell receptor beta repertoires were profiled in healthy donors and ankylosing spondylitis patients so that disease-linked TCR variants could be found. The full study cohort comprised roughly 24 ankylosing spondylitis patients and about a hundred healthy donors. Peripheral blood was sampled, and synovial fluid was additionally collected from ankylosing spondylitis patients. Overall results and qualifications from the work: Blood from ankylosing spondylitis patients appeared to be characterized by a TCR beta motif made up of several highly homologous amino acid variants. Some motif variants were previously reported in synovial fluid and blood of reactive arthritis patients, suggesting common disease-initiation mechanisms. The disease-linked clones were reported to be significantly enriched in matched synovial fluid samples from ankylosing spondylitis patients. A CD8+ phenotype was shown by the disease-linked clones, which were found at relatively low frequencies in peripheral blood.

Sequencing was performed on an Illumina HiSeq 2500. Quantitative 5'-RACE with molecular barcodes was the method used to prepare the TCR beta libraries. From the authors' description of their analysis: To identify disease-linked TCR variants, a new computational method was used, one built on a probabilistic model of VDJ rearrangement. TCRdb's own reprocessing of the public reads used fastp at Q25 and MiXCR and kept productive beta chains. Every CDR3 protein is listed once, alongside the most common genes and DNA of its rows. For this entry, the V and J calls and clone size follow TCRdb and not the study's own pipeline. This sample gives just under 550,000 distinct CDR3 sequences in total; about 13% of them show up just once. Clones ranked in the top ten supply almost 7% of the sample.

Specimen: blood, either unsorted or a sorted T cell fraction (not recorded which). The clonotype comes from a male donor with ankylosing spondylitis. The sequence links TRBV4-2 to TRBJ1-2; TRBD1 might be the D gene, on 6 matching bases. In nucleotides, the sequence is TGTGCCAGCAGCCAACCTTACAGGGACCCTAACTATGGCTACACCTTC. This sequence encodes CASSQPYRDPNYGYTF.